These 20 T cell receptor beta chains originate from one sample sequenced in a study of radiotherapy plus CTLA-4 blockade in lung cancer. Assay: immunoSEQ multiplex PCR; the TCRdb copy retains only in-frame clones and omits some. The table lists roughly 66,000 clones, approximately 80% of them singletons, with 3.5% to 5% in the top ten. The sample consisted of peripheral blood, taken from a patient treated with radiotherapy plus ipilimumab. These receptors originate from a human donor with non-small cell lung cancer who had a partial response to radiotherapy plus ipilimumab.

A few counts support this clone. CDR3 sequence: CASSPRSGGLYEQYF. In nucleotides, the CDR3 is TGTGCCAGCTCACCACGATCAGGAGGACTCTACGAGCAGTACTTC. The chain carries TRBV18 and TRBJ2-7; possible D gene TRBD2, 5 bases. V lost 1 base to trimming and J lost 3 bases, with 13 bases between them. The CDR3 is 15 residues long. CDR1 is KGHSH and CDR2 is LQKENI in the germline V gene. Supplemented by reference TRBV18 and TRBJ2-7, the full variable domain reads NAGVMQNPRHLVRRRGQEARLRCSPMKGHSHVYWYRQLPEEGLKFMVYLQKENIIDESGMPKERFSAEFPKEGPSILRIQQVVRGDSAAYFCASSPRSGGLYEQYFGPGTRLTVT.

In this sample, this clone turned up a few times. It is unclear where the CDR3 begins or ends on the DNA, so no DNA is shown, and the CDR3 is as TCRdb lists it. The chain uses TRBV20-1 and TRBJ1-2. The CDR3 is made up of 11 amino acids, end residues included. The V gene's germline CDR1 is DFQATT and CDR2 SNEGSKA (reference sequence). The CDR3 spells CSTSANYGYTF.

This chain joins TRBV29-1 and TRBJ2-3; D is perhaps TRBD2 (6 bases). The CDR3 has 13 residues. Germline CDR1 SQVTM, CDR2 ANQGSEA. The V end lost 4 bases, the J end lost 4 bases, and 12 bases lay between the germline ends. This CDR3 reads CSVAPGSADTQYF. As DNA, the CDR3 is TGCAGCGTTGCCCCCGGGAGCGCAGATACGCAGTATTTT.

The chain uses TRBV4-2 and TRBJ1-1; TRBD1 is a possible D gene (5 bases). CDR1 is LGHNA and CDR2 is YNFKEQ in the germline V gene. Trimming pared 0 bases from V and 4 bases from J, leaving 12 bases between. The CDR3 is 15 residues long. The CDR3 nucleotides read TGTGCCAGCAGCCAAGATGGCCAGGGAATCACTGAAGCTTTCTTT. Translating gives CASSQDGQGITEAFF.

This rearrangement joins TRBV4-2 to TRBJ2-5; 11 bases fit TRBD2. Losses at the gene ends were 6 bases for V and 5 bases for J; bases not matched to a gene: 23. Germline assignment: CDR1 LGHNA and CDR2 YNFKEQ. The CDR3 spans 20 residues. The DNA of the CDR3 is TGTGCCAGCAGTCACACCGCCGGGACTAGCGGTACCCTGCGGGGGGAGACCCAGTACTTC. Protein product: CASSHTAGTSGTLRGETQYF.

The chain has TRBV30 and TRBJ2-1; D gene unclear. CDR3 length: 15 amino acids. CDR1 and CDR2 (germline): GTSNPN, SVGIG (reference sequence). Between the trimmed V and J ends, which lost 7 bases and 0 bases, there was a span of 16 bases. CDR3 sequence (DNA): TGTGCCTCGGCCTCCGGAGAGGTCTCCTACAATGAGCAGTTCTTC. This translates into CASASGEVSYNEQFF.

The chain is built from TRBV2 and TRBJ2-5, with D possibly matching TRBD1 (6 bases). Deletions cut 5 bases from V and 3 bases from J, with 16 bases between. The CDR3 spans 15 residues. Germline V gene sequence: CDR1 SNHLY, CDR2 FYNNEI. The CDR3 spells CASSSPGTRKETQYF. CDR3 nucleotides: TGTGCCAGCAGTTCTCCCGGGACAAGGAAAGAGACCCAGTACTTC.

The chain couples TRBV5-4 to TRBJ2-1; TRBD2 matches at 10 bases. Germline V lookup: CDR1 SGHNT, CDR2 YYREEE (reference sequence). J lost 4 bases, V lost 0 bases, and 1 base had no gene match. CDR3 length equals 15 residues. The CDR3 bases are TGTGCCAGCAGCTTGGAACTAGCGGGGTACAATGAGCAGTTCTTC. Its protein product is CASSLELAGYNEQFF.

The CDR3 here is CASSPPGYYEQYF. CDR3 sequence (DNA): TGTGCCAGTAGTCCGCCAGGGTACTACGAGCAGTACTTC. The chain is built from TRBV19 and TRBJ2-7, with D perhaps TRBD1 (5 bases). The CDR3 is made up of 13 amino acids. The V and J ends lost 5 bases and 3 bases respectively, with 11 bases between them. Per germline, CDR1 LNHDA and CDR2 SQIVND (reference sequence).

This chain uses TRBV18 with TRBJ2-2; 10 bases fit TRBD1. The CDR3 length is 16 residues. Per the germline V gene, CDR1 is KGHSH and CDR2 is LQKENI. Losses at the gene ends were 6 bases for V and 2 bases for J; bases not matched to a gene: 6. In DNA, the CDR3 is TGTGCCAGCTCGTATATGACAGGGGGCAACACCGGGGAGCTGTTTTTT. Translation gives CASSYMTGGNTGELFF.

The gene calls are TRBV27 and TRBJ2-7; 12 nucleotides line up with TRBD2. CDR3 size: 15 residues. V lost 2 bases and J lost 2; bases outside the gene matches: 1. Germline loops: CDR1 MNHEY, CDR2 SMNVEV (reference sequence). This chain's CDR3 is CASSLASGRAYEQYF. The CDR3 nucleotides read TGTGCCAGCAGTTTAGCTAGCGGGAGGGCCTACGAGCAGTACTTC.

This rearrangement joins TRBV7-2 to TRBJ2-7, with 13 bases identical to TRBD2. With 1 base clipped from V and 4 bases from J, the junction kept 4 bases outside the gene matches. CDR1 is SGHTA and CDR2 is FQGNSA in the germline V gene. CDR3 size: 16 residues. The CDR3 region is CASSLEGTSGVYEQYF. In DNA form, the CDR3 reads TGTGCCAGCAGCTTAGAGGGGACTAGCGGGGTTTACGAGCAGTACTTC.

The rearrangement uses TRBV29-1 and TRBJ2-5; TRBD2 is a possible D gene (6 bases). CDR3 length equals 14 residues. Germline CDR1 SQVTM, CDR2 ANQGSEA. Trimming shortened V by 6 bases and J by 5 bases, and 19 bases separated the two germline ends. CDR3 coding DNA: TGCAGCGTCCCCAGCCAGGTGGCGGGGGAGACCCAGTACTTC. Its translation is CSVPSQVAGETQYF.

The rearrangement joins TRBV6-4 to TRBJ2-1; D gene uncertain. V gave up 0 bases and J gave up 5 bases, with 14 bases separating them. The CDR3 has 16 residues. In germline, CDR1 is MRHNA, CDR2 SNTAGT. Written as DNA, the CDR3 is TGTGCCAGCAGTGACTCAGCCCGAGACTCAAACAATGAGCAGTTCTTC. This encodes CASSDSARDSNNEQFF.

In its sample, this clone was seen once. This chain uses TRBV29-1 with TRBJ2-1, with D tentatively TRBD2 (6 bases). V lost 3 bases and J 8 bases, leaving 14 bases between the germline ends. CDR3 length: 13 amino acids. Germline CDR1 SQVTM, CDR2 ANQGSEA. As DNA, the CDR3 is TGCAGCGTTGATGGAGGGAATAGCTATGAGCAGTTCTTC. Translating it yields CSVDGGNSYEQFF.

The chain is built from TRBV7-2 and TRBJ2-1; 9 nucleotides align to TRBD2. The CDR3 loop spans 15 amino acids. Germline CDR1 and CDR2: SGHTA and FQGNSA. V was clipped by 4 bases and J by 4 bases; unmatched bases: 5. CDR3 sequence reads: CASSWREGGYNEQFF. The DNA of the CDR3 is TGTGCCAGCAGCTGGCGGGAGGGCGGGTACAATGAGCAGTTCTTC. The variable domain in full, completed from reference TRBV7-2 and TRBJ2-1, reads GAGVSQSPSNKVTEKGKDVELRCDPISGHTALYWYRQSLGQGLEFLIYFQGNSAPDKSGLPSDRFSAERTGGSVSTLTIQRTQQEDSAVYLCASSWREGGYNEQFFGPGTRLTVL.

The chain joins TRBV7-8 to TRBJ2-1; D is ambiguous. The CDR3 is 15 residues long. Germline CDR1 is SGHVS and CDR2 is FQNEAQ. V lost 2 bases, J lost 2 bases, and 10 bases lay in between. Here the CDR3 DNA reads TGTGCCAGCAGCTTATGGGCCGGTACCTACAATGAGCAGTTCTTC. Its protein product is CASSLWAGTYNEQFF.

This clone has only one observation. V gene TRBV29-1 combines with J gene TRBJ1-2, with 11 positions matching TRBD1. With 5 bases clipped from V and 3 bases from J, the junction kept 11 bases outside the gene matches. CDR3 length: 16 residues. Germline lookup yields CDR1 SQVTM and CDR2 ANQGSEA. DNA of the CDR3: TGCAGCGTTTCCGGGACAGGGGGTTTCGGCGACTATGGCTACACCTTC. As protein: CSVSGTGGFGDYGYTF.

This chain links TRBV9 with TRBJ2-2; D is undetermined. Trimming left V 3 bases short and J 1 base short, with 4 bases between. CDR3 length: 13 amino acids. Germline V gives CDR1 SGDLS, CDR2 YYNGEE. CDR3 nucleotides: TGTGCCAGCAGCGCCAAGAACACCGGGGAGCTGTTTTTT. This translates into CASSAKNTGELFF.

The gene calls are TRBV5-6 and TRBJ2-1, with 9 nucleotides matching TRBD2. The junction had 6 bases not matched to a gene; V was cut back by 0 bases and J by 8 bases. The CDR3 extends over 15 amino acids. Looked up from germline, CDR1 is SGHDT and CDR2 is YYEEEE. The CDR3 nucleotides are TGTGCCAGCAGCTTGGAGACTAGCGGATTATATGAGCAGTTCTTC. Its protein product is CASSLETSGLYEQFF.